What follows are 21 T cell receptor beta chains derived from one specimen sequenced in a study of blood T cell repertoires in COVID-19. Clones were read by immunoSEQ multiplex PCR, and TCRdb kept only the in-frame ones, dropping some. The data contain roughly 26,000 clones, 82% of them singletons. Sequencing was carried out using peripheral blood. These receptors all stem from a human donor in a cohort sampled during active COVID-19.

The chain uses TRBV5-4 and TRBJ1-3; D call uncertain. CDR1 is SGHNT, CDR2 YYREEE, per germline (reference sequence). CDR3 length equals 16 residues. V shed 4 bases and J shed 0 bases, with 14 bases lying between them. In DNA form, the CDR3 reads TGTGCCAGCAGCACCGGGGTACAGTACTCTGGAAACACCATATATTTT. Translated: CASSTGVQYSGNTIYF.

The V and J genes are TRBV5-1 and TRBJ2-5, with D perhaps matching TRBD1 (5 bases). The CDR3 extends over 12 amino acids. Germline CDR1 reads SGHRS; CDR2 reads YFSETQ. The ends were cut back, 7 bases at V and 0 bases at J, with 7 bases in the middle. The CDR3 DNA sequence: TGCGCCAGCCACAGGTACCAAGAGACCCAGTACTTC. It is translated as CASHRYQETQYF.

The chain joins TRBV7-3 to TRBJ1-1; D may be TRBD1 (6 bases). This CDR3 has 14 amino acids. Trimming shortened V by 1 base and J by 11 bases, and 17 bases separated the two germline ends. CDR1 and CDR2 (germline): SGHTA, FQGTGA. Here the CDR3 DNA reads TGTGCCAGCAGCTTAAGGTCAGGGGACCTTCGGGCTTTCTTT. The encoded protein is CASSLRSGDLRAFF.

As to this clone: Other DNA sequences in this sample translate to the same CDR3. The J gene is TRBJ2-5, the V gene TRBV9, with D perhaps TRBD1 (5 bases). CDR1 is SGDLS, CDR2 YYNGEE, per germline. V was cut by 0 bases and J by 2 bases, with 17 bases left in between. There are 17 residues in the CDR3. The CDR3 nucleotides are TGTGCCAGCAGCGTAGGGGGCCGACTTGGACGACAAGAGACCCAGTACTTC. Its protein product is CASSVGGRLGRQETQYF. The variable domain in full, completed from reference TRBV9 and TRBJ2-5, reads DSGVTQTPKHLITATGQRVTLRCSPRSGDLSVYWYQQSLDQGLQFLIQYYNGEERAKGNILERFSAQQFPDLHSELNLSSLELGDSALYFCASSVGGRLGRQETQYFGPGTRLLVL.

J is TRBJ1-1 and V is TRBV12-3 or TRBV12-4, with no clear D. The CDR3 is 13 residues long. V was trimmed by 6 bases and J by 0 bases, leaving 8 bases between them. Here the CDR3 reads CASSAQMNTEAFF. DNA for the CDR3: TGTGCCAGCAGCGCACAAATGAACACTGAAGCTTTCTTT.

V and J are TRBV29-1 and TRBJ2-7; D call uncertain. CDR1 is SQVTM and CDR2 is ANQGSEA in the germline V gene. The V end lost 0 bases, the J end lost 1 base, and 4 bases lay between the germline ends. The CDR3 totals 12 residues. The CDR3 DNA follows: TGCAGCGTTGAAGAGTCTTCCTACGAGCAGTACTTC. Translated: CSVEESSYEQYF.

This rearrangement joins TRBV28 to TRBJ2-7, with D uncertain. Looked up from germline, CDR1 is MDHEN and CDR2 is SYDVKM. CDR3 length: 13 amino acids. Trimming pared 1 base from V and 3 bases from J, leaving 7 bases between. The CDR3 DNA reads as TGTGCCAGCAGTTTATCCCCTCTCTACGAGCAGTACTTC. This codes for CASSLSPLYEQYF.

The chain links TRBV29-1 to TRBJ2-3; 7 nucleotides align to TRBD2. The germline gives CDR1 SQVTM, CDR2 ANQGSEA. V lost 3 bases to trimming and J lost 4 bases; unmatched junction nucleotides: 1. The CDR3 is 12 amino acids. The CDR3 sequence is CSVEGGADTQYF. Here the CDR3 DNA reads TGCAGCGTTGAGGGGGGGGCAGATACGCAGTATTTT.

The chain links TRBV5-1 to TRBJ2-2; 7 bases line up with TRBD1. CDR3 length: 16 residues. Germline V gene sequence: CDR1 SGHRS, CDR2 YFSETQ. V trimming: 4 bases; J trimming: 4 bases; junction bases outside the gene matches: 10. The CDR3 is CASSMRQGRVTGELFF. As DNA, the CDR3 is TGCGCCAGCAGCATGCGACAGGGTCGCGTCACCGGGGAGCTGTTTTTT.

This sequence joins TRBV13 and TRBJ2-7; 8 bases line up with TRBD1. The CDR3 sequence is 14 residues long. Germline V gene lookup returns CDR1 PRHDT and CDR2 FYEKMQ (reference sequence). Trimming at V came to 4 bases and at J to 6 bases, leaving 8 bases not matched to a gene. CDR3 sequence (DNA): TGTGCCAGCAGCTCAGGACAGGGAATAGGCGAGCAGTACTTC. Its translation: CASSSGQGIGEQYF.

V gene TRBV4-3 combines with J gene TRBJ1-4; D remains unclear. CDR3 size: 14 residues. V shed 0 bases and J shed 8 bases, with 10 bases lying between them. Germline V CDR1 and CDR2: LGHNA, YSLEER. CDR3 in amino acids: CASSQDVEREKLFF. The CDR3 coding sequence is TGCGCCAGCAGCCAAGATGTGGAGAGAGAAAAACTGTTTTTT.

J is TRBJ2-3 and V is TRBV6-5; TRBD2 might be the D (6 bases). This CDR3 region has 14 residues. Trimming cost V 7 bases and J 2 bases, with 13 bases left between them. Germline CDR1 and CDR2: MNHEY and SVGAGI. Here the CDR3 reads CASNRGVPTDTQYF. The DNA for the CDR3 is TGTGCCAGCAACCGCGGGGTACCCACAGATACGCAGTATTTT.

The rearrangement uses TRBV3-1 (or the pseudogene TRBV3-2) and TRBJ2-7; D not resolved. V lost 2 bases to trimming and J lost 0 bases, with 8 bases between them. Per germline, CDR1 LGHDT and CDR2 YNNKEL (reference sequence). The CDR3 runs 14 residues. The CDR3 region is CASSQLADSYEQYF. The DNA for the CDR3 is TGTGCCAGCAGCCAATTGGCTGACTCCTACGAGCAGTACTTC.

V and J are TRBV7-3 and TRBJ1-1; 9 bases map to TRBD1. This CDR3 spans 16 amino acids. V was pared by 3 bases and J by 6 bases, with 11 bases of the junction left unmatched. Germline CDR1 and CDR2: SGHTA and FQGTGA. As DNA, the CDR3 is TGTGCCAGCAGCTTCACGGGGGGACAGGGCAACGCTGAAGCTTTCTTT. Translating it yields CASSFTGGQGNAEAFF.

V gene TRBV19 combines with J gene TRBJ1-6, with a weak D call TRBD1 (5 bases). CDR1 LNHDA and CDR2 SQIVND come from the germline V gene (reference sequence). CDR3 length: 14 residues. V was trimmed by 7 bases and J by 4 bases, leaving 11 bases between them. This CDR3 is CASTPTAYNSPLHF. The CDR3 DNA reads TGTGCCAGTACCCCGACAGCTTATAATTCACCCCTCCACTTT.

The rearrangement joins TRBV7-2 to TRBJ1-5; 7 nucleotides agree with TRBD1. V was clipped by 3 bases and J by 3 bases; unmatched bases: 2. The CDR3 consists of 14 residues. Germline V gives CDR1 SGHTA, CDR2 FQGNSA. As DNA, the CDR3 is TGTGCCAGCAGCTTCGACAGGGACAATCAGCCCCAGCATTTT. This gives the protein CASSFDRDNQPQHF.

The chain joins TRBV15 to TRBJ2-2, with 9 bases identical to TRBD2. CDR3 length: 14 residues. J was trimmed by 7 bases and V by 0 bases; bases with no gene match: 0. The germline CDR1 and CDR2 sequences are LNHNV and YYDKDF (reference sequence). The CDR3 region is CATSRERGGGELFF. The DNA of the CDR3 is TGTGCCACCAGCAGAGAGCGGGGGGGCGGGGAGCTGTTTTTT. Drawing the rest from reference TRBV15 and TRBJ2-2, the complete variable domain is DAMVIQNPRYQVTQFGKPVTLSCSQTLNHNVMYWYQQKSSQAPKLLFHYYDKDFNNEADTPDNFQSRRPNTSFCFLDIRSPGLGDTAMYLCATSRERGGGELFFGEGSRLTVL.

The chain links TRBV7-2 to TRBJ2-7; TRBD1 matches at 7 bases. CDR3 length: 16 residues. V shed 1 base, J shed 4 bases, and the junction held 10 bases outside the gene matches. Per germline, CDR1 SGHTA and CDR2 FQGNSA. Here the CDR3 DNA reads TGTGCCAGCAGCTTAGGGACGAGGGGGCATTCATACGAGCAGTACTTC. This codes for CASSLGTRGHSYEQYF.

The rearrangement uses TRBV7-9 and TRBJ2-7; TRBD2 aligns across 13 bases. The CDR3 consists of 15 residues. Germline V CDR1 and CDR2: SEHNR, FQNEAQ (reference sequence). The trim removed 5 bases at V and 5 bases at J, leaving 6 bases unmatched. CDR3 nucleotides: TGTGCCAGCAGCCCCAAGGGGACTAGCGGGGACGAGCAGTACTTC. It yields the protein CASSPKGTSGDEQYF.

The rearrangement uses TRBV27 and TRBJ1-4, with 10 bases lining up with TRBD1. The V gene end was trimmed by 3 bases and the J gene end by 7 bases; junction bases not matched to a gene: 8. Germline CDR1 reads MNHEY; CDR2 reads SMNVEV (reference sequence). This CDR3 is built from 16 residues. This CDR3 is CASSFHQTGGLEKLFF. DNA of the CDR3: TGTGCCAGCAGTTTCCACCAGACAGGGGGCCTTGAAAAACTGTTTTTT.

In its sample, this clone ranks as medium-sized (0.01 to 0.1%). The chain carries TRBV7-3 and TRBJ2-1; 10 bases match TRBD1. Germline V gene data show CDR1 as SGHTA and CDR2 as FQGTGA. This CDR3 region has 14 residues. With 2 bases clipped from V and 8 bases from J, the junction kept 3 bases outside the gene matches. The CDR3 loop reads CASSLDRGRDEQFF. CDR3 in DNA: TGTGCCAGCAGCTTAGACAGGGGGCGGGATGAGCAGTTCTTC.